Following are 19 T cell receptor beta chains from one sample sequenced in a study of PD-1 blockade in classical Hodgkin lymphoma (dated by TCRdb to 2018 to 2021). Preparation of the library involved the immunoSEQ multiplex PCR assay. The table comes from immuneACCESS by way of TCRdb, which keeps in-frame sequences with V and J called. Part of the clones is missing from these tables; in studies checked, under half for an unresolved V gene and the rest for unknown reasons. The sample profile shows 43,000 or so clones; 88% of them were found once. The biggest ten clones account for about a tenth of the sample. Taken with the paper, the label for time point translates to: cycle 1 day 1 (C1D1), immediately before nivolumab initiation. Every trial patient had relapsed following autologous stem cell transplantation, and prior brentuximab vedotin exposure was what differed among cohorts A, B and C. The sample was peripheral blood mononuclear cells (PBMCs), taken at baseline. These receptors originate from a human donor with classical Hodgkin lymphoma.

This clone has only a few counts. The chain uses TRBV7-9 and TRBJ2-1; D is perhaps TRBD1 (5 bases). V shed 0 bases and J shed 0 bases, with 15 bases lying between them. CDR3 length: 18 residues. The germline V gene has CDR1 SEHNR and CDR2 FQNEAQ (reference sequence). CDR3 sequence: CASSLADDRFSSYNEQFF. As DNA, the CDR3 is TGTGCCAGCAGCTTAGCGGATGACAGATTTAGCTCCTACAATGAGCAGTTCTTC.

J is TRBJ1-4 and V is TRBV5-5; D ambiguous. V was clipped by 2 bases and J by 8 bases, with 10 bases between them. The CDR3 is 13 amino acids. CDR1 and CDR2 (germline): SGHKS, YYEKEE (reference sequence). CDR3 sequence (DNA): TGTGCCAGCAGCTTTGGAGGGTACGAAAAACTGTTTTTT. It encodes CASSFGGYEKLFF.

The V and J genes are TRBV7-6 and TRBJ2-7; no reliable D call. From germline, CDR1 is SGHVS and CDR2 FNYEAQ. Trimming removed 8 bases at V and 3 bases at J, with 11 bases between. The CDR3 consists of 12 residues. DNA of the CDR3: TGTGCCAGCCACCTTGGGGTCTACGAGCAGTACTTC. This encodes CASHLGVYEQYF.

The rearrangement uses TRBV5-1 and TRBJ1-1; D gene unclear. CDR3 length equals 16 residues. Germline CDR1 SGHRS, CDR2 YFSETQ. V lost 2 bases, J lost 0 bases, and 14 bases lay in between. In DNA form, the CDR3 reads TGCGCCAGCAGCTTCACTTTAAGGCACTTGAACACTGAAGCTTTCTTT. This sequence encodes CASSFTLRHLNTEAFF. Based on the CDR3 plus reference TRBV5-1 and TRBJ1-1, the full variable domain is KAGVTQTPRYLIKTRGQQVTLSCSPISGHRSVSWYQQTPGQGLQFLFEYFSETQRNKGNFPGRFSGRQFSNSRSEMNVSTLELGDSALYLCASSFTLRHLNTEAFFGQGTRLTVV.

The chain links TRBV4-1 to TRBJ1-3; the D is unclear. The germline gives CDR1 MGHRA, CDR2 YSYEKL. V lost 0 bases and J lost 9, with 6 bases in between. The CDR3 runs 12 residues. This CDR3 reads CASSQDGFTIYF. As DNA, the CDR3 is TGCGCCAGCAGCCAAGATGGGTTCACCATATATTTT.

The chain recombines TRBV7-9 with TRBJ2-2; a weak D match, TRBD1 (5 bases). The CDR3 sequence is 15 residues long. Trimming removed 7 bases at V and 7 bases at J, with 19 bases between. Germline CDR1 is SEHNR and CDR2 is FQNEAQ (reference sequence). The CDR3 sequence is CASTNRAGQGGELFF. The DNA for the CDR3 is TGTGCCAGCACCAATCGGGCAGGCCAGGGCGGGGAGCTGTTTTTT.

This clone was counted a single time. CDR3 in DNA: TGCGCCAGCAGCTCGGACGGGACCAGGACCGGGGAGCTGTTTTTT. Its translation: CASSSDGTRTGELFF. The chain recombines TRBV5-1 with TRBJ2-2; D might be TRBD1 or TRBD2, each matching 5 bases. V lost 3 bases, J lost 5 bases, and 14 bases lay in between. This CDR3 region has 15 residues. CDR1 and CDR2 from the germline V gene are SGHRS and YFSETQ. Variable domain in full (rest from reference TRBV5-1 and TRBJ2-2): KAGVTQTPRYLIKTRGQQVTLSCSPISGHRSVSWYQQTPGQGLQFLFEYFSETQRNKGNFPGRFSGRQFSNSRSEMNVSTLELGDSALYLCASSSDGTRTGELFFGEGSRLTVL.

The rearrangement joins TRBV28 to TRBJ1-1; TRBD1 matches at 7 bases. CDR1 MDHEN and CDR2 SYDVKM come from the germline V gene. Losses at the gene ends were 2 bases for V and 5 bases for J; bases not matched to a gene: 5. CDR3 length: 14 amino acids. Here the CDR3 reads CASSLQGGRTEAFF. CDR3 DNA sequence: TGTGCCAGCAGTTTACAGGGGGGAAGGACTGAAGCTTTCTTT.

The chain links TRBV27 to TRBJ2-7, with D unresolved. The CDR3 extends over 13 amino acids. Germline V CDR1 and CDR2: MNHEY, SMNVEV (reference sequence). Trimming stripped 4 bases from V and 6 bases from J, with 13 bases between. The CDR3: CASSYGSRGEQYF. The CDR3 bases are TGTGCCAGCAGTTATGGTTCCCGCGGCGAGCAGTACTTC.

This rearrangement joins TRBV7-8 to TRBJ2-3, with D possibly matching TRBD2 (7 bases). CDR1 and CDR2 from the germline V gene are SGHVS and FQNEAQ. The V end lost 6 bases, the J end lost 4 bases, and 8 bases lay between the germline ends. The CDR3 runs 12 residues. The CDR3 bases are TGTGCCAGCAGGGGGGGGCCAGATACGCAGTATTTT. This sequence encodes CASRGGPDTQYF. Full variable domain (rest looked up from reference TRBV7-8 and TRBJ2-3): GAGVSQSPRYKVAKRGQDVALRCDPISGHVSLFWYQQALGQGPEFLTYFQNEAQLDKSGLPSDRFFAERPEGSVSTLKIQRTQQEDSAVYLCASRGGPDTQYFGPGTRLTVL.

The chain joins TRBV19 to TRBJ2-2; TRBD2 matches 10 bases. The CDR3 loop spans 15 amino acids. The germline V gene encodes CDR1 LNHDA and CDR2 SQIVND (reference sequence). With V trimmed by 5 bases and J by 5 bases, 5 bases remained unmatched. Written as DNA, the CDR3 is TGTGCCAGTAGTGGGAGCGGGAGGGCAACCGGGGAGCTGTTTTTT. Encoded protein: CASSGSGRATGELFF.

The CDR3 protein is CASSSTGLGRGYTF. The CDR3 DNA reads as TGTGCCAGCAGTTCGACAGGGTTGGGAAGGGGCTACACCTTC. This chain uses TRBV28 with TRBJ1-2; 7 bases fit TRBD1. J lost 8 bases, V lost 4 bases, and 10 bases had no gene match. CDR3 length: 14 amino acids. Germline assignment: CDR1 MDHEN and CDR2 SYDVKM.

V usage is TRBV5-1 and J usage is TRBJ2-7; 8 bases match TRBD2. In germline, CDR1 is SGHRS, CDR2 YFSETQ. The CDR3 has 15 residues. With 0 bases clipped from V and 3 bases from J, the junction kept 5 bases outside the gene matches. In DNA, the CDR3 is TGCGCCAGCAGCTTGGGTCTAGCGGGTATCTACGAGCAGTACTTC. It translates to CASSLGLAGIYEQYF.

V gene TRBV28 combines with J gene TRBJ2-3; D may be TRBD1 (5 bases). The CDR3 spans 17 residues. Per the germline V gene, CDR1 is MDHEN and CDR2 is SYDVKM. The ends were cut back, 8 bases at V and 8 bases at J, with 29 bases in the middle. The CDR3 protein is CASAPWGTTPPRGTQYF. The CDR3 DNA is TGTGCCAGCGCCCCCTGGGGCACCACACCACCAAGAGGTACGCAGTATTTT.

The V call is TRBV28, the J call TRBJ1-2, with TRBD1 identical over 7 bases. V was pared by 3 bases and J by 7 bases, with 8 bases of the junction left unmatched. The CDR3 length is 14 residues. Per the germline V gene, CDR1 is MDHEN and CDR2 is SYDVKM. CDR3 DNA: TGTGCCAGCAGTTTTCCCCCGGCAGGGGGTGGCTACACCTTC. Its translation: CASSFPPAGGGYTF.

The J gene is TRBJ2-1, the V gene TRBV12-2. TRBV12-2 is given as a pseudogene. There are 14 residues in the CDR3. CDR3 sequence: CASRLAGNHNEQFF. CDR3 bases: TGTGCAAGTCGCCTAGCCGGCAACCACAATGAGCAGTTCTTC.

For the CDR3, the DNA is TGTGCCAGCAGCGAGCGACAGGGGGCAGACGAGCAGTACTTC. Its translation is CASSERQGADEQYF. The chain uses TRBV7-6 and TRBJ2-7; TRBD1 matches 10 bases. The CDR3 spans 14 residues. The germline gives CDR1 SGHVS, CDR2 FNYEAQ. Germline trimming cut 5 bases from V and 5 bases from J; bases unmatched to any gene: 6.

The chain combines TRBV6-5 with TRBJ2-7; D remains ambiguous. V dropped 0 bases and J dropped 3 bases, with 9 bases sitting between them. CDR1 MNHEY and CDR2 SVGAGI come from the germline V gene. The CDR3 covers 14 residues. The CDR3 coding sequence is TGTGCCAGCAGTTACTCCGGATCAAACTACGAGCAGTACTTC. Protein product: CASSYSGSNYEQYF.

The chain is built from TRBV6-6 and TRBJ1-5; TRBD1 might be the D (6 bases). Germline V gene sequence: CDR1 MNHNY, CDR2 SVGAGI (reference sequence). Trimming took 6 bases from V and 0 from J, leaving 15 bases between them. CDR3 size: 16 residues. The CDR3 sequence: CASRRGAGDSNQPQHF. The CDR3 DNA is TGTGCCAGCAGAAGGGGGGCAGGTGATAGCAATCAGCCCCAGCATTTT.